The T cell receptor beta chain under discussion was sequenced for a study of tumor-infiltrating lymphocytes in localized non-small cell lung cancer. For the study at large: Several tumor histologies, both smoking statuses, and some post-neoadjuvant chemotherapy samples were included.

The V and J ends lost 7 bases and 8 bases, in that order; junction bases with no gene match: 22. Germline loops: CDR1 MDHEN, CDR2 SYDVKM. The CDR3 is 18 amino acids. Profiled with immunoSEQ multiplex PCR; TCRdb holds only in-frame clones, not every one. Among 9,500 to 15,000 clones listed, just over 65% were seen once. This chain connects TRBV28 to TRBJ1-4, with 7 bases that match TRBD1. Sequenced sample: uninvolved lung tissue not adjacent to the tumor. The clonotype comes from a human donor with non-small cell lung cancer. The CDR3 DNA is TGTGCCAGCAACTCTAATAAAGGGGGCGCGGGCGGATGGGAAAAACTGTTTTTT. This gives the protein CASNSNKGGAGGWEKLFF.